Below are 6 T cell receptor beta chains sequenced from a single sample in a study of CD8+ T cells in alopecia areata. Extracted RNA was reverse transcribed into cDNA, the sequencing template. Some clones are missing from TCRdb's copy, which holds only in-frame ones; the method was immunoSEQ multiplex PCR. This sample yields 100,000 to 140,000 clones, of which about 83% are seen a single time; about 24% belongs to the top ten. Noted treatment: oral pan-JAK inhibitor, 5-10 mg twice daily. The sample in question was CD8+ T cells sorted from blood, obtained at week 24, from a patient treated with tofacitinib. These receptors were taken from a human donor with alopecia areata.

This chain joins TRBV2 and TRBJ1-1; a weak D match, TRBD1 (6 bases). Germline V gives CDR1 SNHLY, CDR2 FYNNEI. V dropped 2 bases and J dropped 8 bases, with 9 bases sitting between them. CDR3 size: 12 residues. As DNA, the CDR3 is TGTGCCAGCAGTGAACAGGGGTTCGAAGCTTTCTTT. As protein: CASSEQGFEAFF. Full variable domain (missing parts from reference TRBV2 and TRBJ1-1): EPEVTQTPSHQVTQMGQEVILRCVPISNHLYFYWYRQILGQKVEFLVSFYNNEISEKSEIFDDQFSVERPDGSNFTLKIRSTKLEDSAMYFCASSEQGFEAFFGQGTRLTVV.

The CDR3 loop is CASSQDDSGGYEQYF. DNA of the CDR3: TGCGCCAGCAGCCAAGATGATAGCGGGGGCTACGAGCAGTACTTC. This sequence joins TRBV4-1 and TRBJ2-7; the match to TRBD2 covers 9 bases. Germline V gene lookup returns CDR1 MGHRA and CDR2 YSYEKL. This CDR3 has 15 amino acids. V lost 0 bases and J lost 3; bases outside the gene matches: 3.

The CDR3 loop reads CASSYSTSGSSYEQYF. Written as DNA, the CDR3 is TGTGCCAGCAGCTATTCGACTAGCGGGAGCTCCTACGAGCAGTACTTC. The chain is built from TRBV7-9 and TRBJ2-7, with 12 bases identical to TRBD2. Germline V gene data show CDR1 as SEHNR and CDR2 as FQNEAQ (reference sequence). There are 16 residues in the CDR3. V shed 4 bases, J shed 0 bases, and the junction held 4 bases outside the gene matches. The whole variable domain, remainder taken from reference TRBV7-9 and TRBJ2-7, is DTGVSQNPRHKITKRGQNVTFRCDPISEHNRLYWYRQTLGQGPEFLTYFQNEAQLEKSRLLSDRFSAERPKGSFSTLEIQRTEQGDSAMYLCASSYSTSGSSYEQYFGPGTRLTVT.

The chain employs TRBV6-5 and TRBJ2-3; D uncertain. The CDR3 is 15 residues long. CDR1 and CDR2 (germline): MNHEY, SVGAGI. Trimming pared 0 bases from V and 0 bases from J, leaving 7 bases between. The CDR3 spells CASSYSIVSTDTQYF. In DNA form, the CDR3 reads TGTGCCAGCAGTTACTCGATAGTAAGCACAGATACGCAGTATTTT.

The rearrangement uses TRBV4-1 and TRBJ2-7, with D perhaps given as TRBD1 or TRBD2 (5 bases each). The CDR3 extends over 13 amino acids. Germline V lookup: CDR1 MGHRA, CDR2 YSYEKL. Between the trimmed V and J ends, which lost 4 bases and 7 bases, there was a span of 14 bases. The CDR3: CASSRPGTDEQYF. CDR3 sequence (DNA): TGCGCCAGCAGCCGCCCCGGGACGGATGAGCAGTACTTC.

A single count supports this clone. CDR3 coding DNA: TGTGCCAGCAGCTTAGTTGCACTAGCGGGGGGTCAAGAGACCCAGTACTTC. Protein: CASSLVALAGGQETQYF. V is TRBV7-2 and J is TRBJ2-5, with 12 bases matching TRBD2. The V gene's germline CDR1 is SGHTA and CDR2 FQGNSA. J was trimmed by 2 bases and V by 1 base; bases with no gene match: 5. This CDR3 has 17 amino acids.